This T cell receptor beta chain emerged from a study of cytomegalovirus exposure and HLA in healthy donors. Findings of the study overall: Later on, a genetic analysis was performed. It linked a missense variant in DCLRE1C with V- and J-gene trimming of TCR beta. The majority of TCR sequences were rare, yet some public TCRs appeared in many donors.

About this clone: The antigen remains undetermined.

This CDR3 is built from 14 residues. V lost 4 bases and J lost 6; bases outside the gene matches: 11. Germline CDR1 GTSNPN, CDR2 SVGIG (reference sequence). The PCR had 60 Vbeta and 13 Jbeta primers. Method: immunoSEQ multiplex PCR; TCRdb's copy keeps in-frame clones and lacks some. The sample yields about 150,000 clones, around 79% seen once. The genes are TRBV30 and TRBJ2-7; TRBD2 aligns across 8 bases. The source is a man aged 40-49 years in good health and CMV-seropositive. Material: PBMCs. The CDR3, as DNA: TGTGCCTGGAACCCGGGAGGGGGGGCCTCCGAGCAGTACTTC. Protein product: CAWNPGGGASEQYF.